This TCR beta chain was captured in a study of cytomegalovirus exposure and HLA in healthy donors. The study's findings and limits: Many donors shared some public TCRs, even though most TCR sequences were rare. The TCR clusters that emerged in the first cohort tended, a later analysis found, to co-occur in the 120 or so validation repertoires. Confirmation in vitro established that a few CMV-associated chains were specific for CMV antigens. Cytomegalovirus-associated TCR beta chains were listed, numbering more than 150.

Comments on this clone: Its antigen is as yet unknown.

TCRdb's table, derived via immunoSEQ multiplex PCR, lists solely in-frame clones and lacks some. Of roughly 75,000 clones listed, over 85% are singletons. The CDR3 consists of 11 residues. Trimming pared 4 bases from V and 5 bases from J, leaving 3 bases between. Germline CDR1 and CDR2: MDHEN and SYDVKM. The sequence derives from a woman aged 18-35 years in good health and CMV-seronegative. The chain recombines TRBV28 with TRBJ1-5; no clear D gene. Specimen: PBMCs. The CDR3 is CASSSDQPQHF. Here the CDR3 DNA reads TGTGCCAGCAGTTCTGATCAGCCCCAGCATTTT.